The next 10 T cell receptor beta chains were all read from a single sample in a study of cytomegalovirus exposure and HLA in healthy donors. Researchers ran the PCR with 60 Vbeta and 13 Jbeta primers. Assay: immunoSEQ multiplex PCR; the TCRdb copy retains only in-frame clones and omits some. The table records some 110,000 clones, about 80% of them present only once. The sample comprised PBMCs. These receptors all stem from a man aged 40-49 years in good health and CMV-seronegative.

The sample holds a few counts of this clone. The chain couples TRBV7-2 to TRBJ1-5, with 12 positions matching TRBD1. The CDR3 consists of 17 residues. Germline V CDR1 and CDR2: SGHTA, FQGNSA. Trimming removed 4 bases from V and 4 bases from J; junction bases left unmatched: 8. CDR3 nucleotide sequence: TGTGCCAGCAGCTCGTTCGGGACAGGGGGCGGAAATCAGCCCCAGCATTTT. Encoded protein: CASSSFGTGGGNQPQHF. Together with reference TRBV7-2 and TRBJ1-5, the CDR3 gives the full variable domain: GAGVSQSPSNKVTEKGKDVELRCDPISGHTALYWYRQSLGQGLEFLIYFQGNSAPDKSGLPSDRFSAERTGGSVSTLTIQRTQQEDSAVYLCASSSFGTGGGNQPQHFGDGTRLSIL.

The rearrangement uses TRBV6-5 and TRBJ2-5, with a weak D call TRBD1 (6 bases). Germline V gene data show CDR1 as MNHEY and CDR2 as SVGAGI. This CDR3 spans 15 amino acids. V lost 5 bases and J lost 5, with 18 bases in between. The CDR3 DNA follows: TGTGCCAGCAGTACCCTCATGGGGGCGAAGGAGACCCAGTACTTC. Its translation is CASSTLMGAKETQYF.

The chain is built from TRBV7-2 and TRBJ2-1; no definite D call. CDR1 and CDR2 from the germline V gene are SGHTA and FQGNSA. The CDR3 loop spans 16 amino acids. Trimming removed 1 base from V and 4 bases from J, with 14 bases in between. This CDR3 is CASSLDGAAVYNEQFF. The CDR3 nucleotides are TGTGCCAGCAGCTTAGACGGTGCGGCCGTGTACAATGAGCAGTTCTTC.

The rearrangement joins TRBV7-2 to TRBJ1-2, with D unresolved. The CDR3 is 12 residues long. Trimming pared 4 bases from V and 3 bases from J, leaving 6 bases between. CDR1 SGHTA and CDR2 FQGNSA come from the germline V gene. CDR3 protein: CASSSYDYGYTF. The DNA for the CDR3 is TGTGCCAGCAGCTCCTATGACTATGGCTACACCTTC. Filled out from reference TRBV7-2 and TRBJ1-2, the complete variable domain reads GAGVSQSPSNKVTEKGKDVELRCDPISGHTALYWYRQSLGQGLEFLIYFQGNSAPDKSGLPSDRFSAERTGGSVSTLTIQRTQQEDSAVYLCASSSYDYGYTFGSGTRLTVV.

The chain links TRBV15 to TRBJ2-7; 10 nucleotides match TRBD1. Germline V CDR1 and CDR2: LNHNV, YYDKDF (reference sequence). The ends lost 0 bases at V and 5 bases at J; junction bases unmatched: 10. This CDR3 has 17 residues. The chain's CDR3 is CATSRDPPGQGTHEQYF. The CDR3 DNA is TGTGCCACCAGCAGAGATCCTCCGGGACAGGGGACTCACGAGCAGTACTTC.

This clone was observed at least ten times. This sequence joins TRBV7-9 and TRBJ1-2; 8 nucleotides align to TRBD1. The germline gives CDR1 SEHNR, CDR2 FQNEAQ (reference sequence). V shed 3 bases and J 1 base; nucleotides not matched to a gene: 4. There are 15 residues in the CDR3. CDR3 residues: CASSLGDRFNYGYTF. The DNA of the CDR3 is TGTGCCAGCAGCTTGGGGGACAGGTTTAACTATGGCTACACCTTC.

The gene calls are TRBV28 and TRBJ1-1; 7 bases fit TRBD1. Germline lookup yields CDR1 MDHEN and CDR2 SYDVKM. This CDR3 has 17 residues. Trimming took 5 bases from V and 1 from J; bases not matched to a gene: 13. The CDR3 DNA reads TGTGCCAGCAGTAAACAGGGGACATTCTACGGGAACACTGAAGCTTTCTTT. The encoded protein is CASSKQGTFYGNTEAFF. Full variable domain (rest looked up from reference TRBV28 and TRBJ1-1): DVKVTQSSRYLVKRTGEKVFLECVQDMDHENMFWYRQDPGLGLRLIYFSYDVKMKEKGDIPEGYSVSREKKERFSLILESASTNQTSMYLCASSKQGTFYGNTEAFFGQGTRLTVV.

J is TRBJ2-7 and V is TRBV27, with D possibly TRBD2 on 6 matching bases. There are 16 residues in the CDR3. The V end was cut by 6 bases, the J end by 6 bases, with 24 bases between. Germline values: CDR1 MNHEY, CDR2 SMNVEV (reference sequence). The CDR3 coding sequence is TGTGCCAGCAGCCTCATCGGATTCGGGGGTCTGGGCGAGCAGTACTTC. Protein: CASSLIGFGGLGEQYF.

The DNA of the CDR3 is TGTGCCAGCAGACTGACAGGGGGTTACTACGAGCAGTACTTC. It translates to CASRLTGGYYEQYF. The chain combines TRBV6-5 with TRBJ2-5; 9 bases are a match to TRBD1. Near its end, the DNA agrees better with TRBJ2-7, so the J call may be wrong. CDR1 MNHEY and CDR2 SVGAGI come from the germline V gene. This CDR3 region has 14 residues.

Note on this clone: The same CDR3 can be traced to other DNA sequences in this sample. The chain joins TRBV5-1 to TRBJ1-1; the D gene is possibly TRBD1 (5 bases). The CDR3 sequence is 14 residues long. Germline loops: CDR1 SGHRS, CDR2 YFSETQ. Between the trimmed V and J ends, which lost 0 bases and 5 bases, there was a span of 11 bases. CDR3 loop: CASSLGQGGTEAFF. DNA of the CDR3: TGCGCCAGCAGCTTGGGGCAGGGAGGTACTGAAGCTTTCTTT.